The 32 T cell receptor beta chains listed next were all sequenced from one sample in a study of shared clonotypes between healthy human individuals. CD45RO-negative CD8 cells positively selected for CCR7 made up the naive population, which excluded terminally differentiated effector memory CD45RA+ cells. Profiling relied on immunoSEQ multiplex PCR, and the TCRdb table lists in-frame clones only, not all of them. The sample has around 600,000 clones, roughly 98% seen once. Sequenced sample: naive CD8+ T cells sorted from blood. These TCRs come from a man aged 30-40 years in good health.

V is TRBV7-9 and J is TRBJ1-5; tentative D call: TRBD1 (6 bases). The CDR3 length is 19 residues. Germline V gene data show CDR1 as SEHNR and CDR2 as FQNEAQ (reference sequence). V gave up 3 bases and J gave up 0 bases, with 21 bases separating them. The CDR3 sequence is CASSFESARDRNSNQPQHF. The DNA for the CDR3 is TGTGCCAGCAGCTTTGAAAGCGCCCGTGACAGGAATAGCAATCAGCCCCAGCATTTT. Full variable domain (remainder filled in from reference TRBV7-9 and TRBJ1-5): DTGVSQNPRHKITKRGQNVTFRCDPISEHNRLYWYRQTLGQGPEFLTYFQNEAQLEKSRLLSDRFSAERPKGSFSTLEIQRTEQGDSAMYLCASSFESARDRNSNQPQHFGDGTRLSIL.

This CDR3 reads CASSLQTSGMTDTQYF. CDR3 nucleotide sequence: TGCGCCAGCAGCCTCCAAACTAGCGGGATGACAGATACGCAGTATTTT. V is TRBV5-1 and J is TRBJ2-3, with TRBD2 matching over 10 bases. In germline, CDR1 is SGHRS, CDR2 YFSETQ. CDR3 size: 16 residues. The junction had 8 bases not matched to a gene; V was cut back by 4 bases and J by 3 bases.

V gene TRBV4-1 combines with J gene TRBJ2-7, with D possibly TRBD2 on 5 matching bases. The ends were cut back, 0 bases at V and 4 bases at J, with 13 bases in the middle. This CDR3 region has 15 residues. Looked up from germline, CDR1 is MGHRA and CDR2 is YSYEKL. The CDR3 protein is CASSQEAGGLYEQYF. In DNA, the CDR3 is TGCGCCAGCAGCCAAGAAGCCGGCGGGTTATACGAGCAGTACTTC.

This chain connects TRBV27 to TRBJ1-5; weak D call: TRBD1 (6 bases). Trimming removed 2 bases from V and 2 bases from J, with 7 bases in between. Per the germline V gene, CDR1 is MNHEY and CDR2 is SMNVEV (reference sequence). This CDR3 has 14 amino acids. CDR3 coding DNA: TGTGCCAGCAGTTTAAGGGGGGGCAATCAGCCCCAGCATTTT. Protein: CASSLRGGNQPQHF.

CDR3: CASSWEGSGSWETQYF. The CDR3 DNA follows: TGTGCCAGCAGCTGGGAAGGTAGCGGGAGTTGGGAGACCCAGTACTTC. The rearrangement uses TRBV11-2 and TRBJ2-5, with 9 bases identical to TRBD2. The germline CDR1 and CDR2 sequences are SGHAT and FQNNGV. The CDR3 totals 16 residues. Trimming removed 4 bases from V and 5 bases from J; junction bases left unmatched: 11. Full variable domain (outside the CDR3, taken from reference TRBV11-2 and TRBJ2-5): EAGVAQSPRYKIIEKRQSVAFWCNPISGHATLYWYQQILGQGPKLLIQFQNNGVVDDSQLPKDRFSAERLKGVDSTLKIQPAKLEDSAVYLCASSWEGSGSWETQYFGPGTRLLVL.

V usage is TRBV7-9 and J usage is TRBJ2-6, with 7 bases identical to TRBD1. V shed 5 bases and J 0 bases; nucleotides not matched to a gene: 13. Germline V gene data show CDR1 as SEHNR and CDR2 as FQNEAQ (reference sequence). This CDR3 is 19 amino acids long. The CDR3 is CASSTNSRQGSSGANVLTF. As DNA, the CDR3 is TGTGCCAGCAGCACCAATTCCCGACAGGGCAGCTCTGGGGCCAACGTCCTGACTTTC.

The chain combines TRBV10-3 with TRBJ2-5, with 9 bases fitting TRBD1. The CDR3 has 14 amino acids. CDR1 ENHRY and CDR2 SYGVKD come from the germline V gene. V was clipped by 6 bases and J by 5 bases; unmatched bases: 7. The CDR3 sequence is CAISGLTGGETQYF. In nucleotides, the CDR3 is TGTGCCATCAGCGGACTTACAGGGGGCGAGACCCAGTACTTC.

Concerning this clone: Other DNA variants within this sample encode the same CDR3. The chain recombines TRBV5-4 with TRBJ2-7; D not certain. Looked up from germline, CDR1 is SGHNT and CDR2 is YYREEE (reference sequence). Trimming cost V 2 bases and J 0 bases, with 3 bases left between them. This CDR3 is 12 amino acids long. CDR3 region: CASSFDSYEQYF. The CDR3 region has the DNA TGTGCCAGCAGCTTTGACTCCTACGAGCAGTACTTC.

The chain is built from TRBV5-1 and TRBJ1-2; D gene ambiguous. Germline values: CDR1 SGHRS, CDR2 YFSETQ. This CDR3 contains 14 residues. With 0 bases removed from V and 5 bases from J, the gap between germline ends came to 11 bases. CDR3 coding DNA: TGCGCCAGCAGCTTGGATGGTGTTGGATATGGCTACACCTTC. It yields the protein CASSLDGVGYGYTF.

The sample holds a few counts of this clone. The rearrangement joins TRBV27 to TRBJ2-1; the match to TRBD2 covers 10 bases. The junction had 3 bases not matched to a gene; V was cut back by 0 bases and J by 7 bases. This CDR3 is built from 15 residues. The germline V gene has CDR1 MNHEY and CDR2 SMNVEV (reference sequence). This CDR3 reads CASSLSPSGSNEQFF. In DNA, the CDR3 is TGTGCCAGCAGTTTATCGCCTAGCGGGAGTAATGAGCAGTTCTTC.

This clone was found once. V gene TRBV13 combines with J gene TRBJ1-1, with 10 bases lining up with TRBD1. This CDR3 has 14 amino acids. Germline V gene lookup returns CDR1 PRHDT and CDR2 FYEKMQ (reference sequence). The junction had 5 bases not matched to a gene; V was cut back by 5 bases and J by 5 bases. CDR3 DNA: TGTGCCAGCAGCCTGGGACAGGGGCAGACTGAAGCTTTCTTT. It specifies CASSLGQGQTEAFF. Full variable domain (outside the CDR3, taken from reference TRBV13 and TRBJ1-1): AAGVIQSPRHLIKEKRETATLKCYPIPRHDTVYWYQQGPGQDPQFLISFYEKMQSDKGSIPDRFSAQQFSDYHSELNMSSLELGDSALYFCASSLGQGQTEAFFGQGTRLTVV.

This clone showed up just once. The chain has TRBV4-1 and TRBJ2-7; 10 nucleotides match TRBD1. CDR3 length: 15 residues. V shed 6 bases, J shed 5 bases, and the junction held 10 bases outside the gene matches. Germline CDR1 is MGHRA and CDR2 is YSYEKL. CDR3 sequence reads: CASSPGTGVAHEQYF. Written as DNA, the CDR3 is TGCGCCAGCAGTCCCGGGACAGGGGTTGCCCACGAGCAGTACTTC.

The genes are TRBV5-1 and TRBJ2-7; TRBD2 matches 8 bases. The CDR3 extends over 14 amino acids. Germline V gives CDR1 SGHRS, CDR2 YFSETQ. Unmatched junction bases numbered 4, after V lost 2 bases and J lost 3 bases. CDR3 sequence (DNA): TGCGCCAGCAGCTTAAAGCGGGAGAGCTACGAGCAGTACTTC. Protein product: CASSLKRESYEQYF.

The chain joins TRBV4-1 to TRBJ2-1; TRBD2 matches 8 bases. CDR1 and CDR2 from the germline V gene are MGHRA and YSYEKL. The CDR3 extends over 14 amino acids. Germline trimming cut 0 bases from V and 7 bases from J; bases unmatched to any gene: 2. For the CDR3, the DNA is TGCGCCAGCAGCCAAGATCCTAGCGGGAATGAGCAGTTCTTC. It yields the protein CASSQDPSGNEQFF.

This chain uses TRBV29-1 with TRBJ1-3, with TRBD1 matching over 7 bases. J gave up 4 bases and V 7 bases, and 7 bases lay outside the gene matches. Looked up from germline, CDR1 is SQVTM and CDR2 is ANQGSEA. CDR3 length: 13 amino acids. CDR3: CSARGGFGNTIYF. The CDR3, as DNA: TGCAGCGCCAGGGGGGGATTCGGAAACACCATATATTTT. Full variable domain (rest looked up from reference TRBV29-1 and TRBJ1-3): SAVISQKPSRDICQRGTSLTIQCQVDSQVTMMFWYRQQPGQSLTLIATANQGSEATYESGFVIDKFPISRPNLTFSTLTVSNMSPEDSSIYLCSARGGFGNTIYFGEGSWLTVV.

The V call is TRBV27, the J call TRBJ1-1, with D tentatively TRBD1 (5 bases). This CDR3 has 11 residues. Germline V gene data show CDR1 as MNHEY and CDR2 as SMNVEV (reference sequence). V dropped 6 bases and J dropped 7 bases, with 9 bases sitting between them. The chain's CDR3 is CASRGGVEAFF. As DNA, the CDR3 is TGTGCCAGCAGAGGAGGGGTTGAAGCTTTCTTT.

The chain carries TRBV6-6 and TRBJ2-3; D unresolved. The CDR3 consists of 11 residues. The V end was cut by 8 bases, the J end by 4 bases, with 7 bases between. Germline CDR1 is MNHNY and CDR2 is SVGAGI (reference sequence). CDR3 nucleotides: TGTGCCAGCGGGAATTCAGATACGCAGTATTTT. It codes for CASGNSDTQYF.

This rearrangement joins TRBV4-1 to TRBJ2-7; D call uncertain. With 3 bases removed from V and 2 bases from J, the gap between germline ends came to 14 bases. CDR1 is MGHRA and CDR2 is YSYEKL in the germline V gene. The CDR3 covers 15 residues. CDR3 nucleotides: TGCGCCAGCAGCCAGTACGACGGATCAACCTACGAGCAGTACTTC. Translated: CASSQYDGSTYEQYF.

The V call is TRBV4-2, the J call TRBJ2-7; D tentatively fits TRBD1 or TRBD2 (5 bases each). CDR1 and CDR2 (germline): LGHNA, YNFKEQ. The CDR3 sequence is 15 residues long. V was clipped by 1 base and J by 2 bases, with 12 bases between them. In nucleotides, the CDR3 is TGTGCCAGCAGCCAAGGTTCGGGACCAACCTACGAGCAGTACTTC. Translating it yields CASSQGSGPTYEQYF.

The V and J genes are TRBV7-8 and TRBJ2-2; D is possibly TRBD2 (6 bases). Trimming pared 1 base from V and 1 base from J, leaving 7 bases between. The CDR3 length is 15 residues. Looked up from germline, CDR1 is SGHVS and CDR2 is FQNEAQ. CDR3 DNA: TGTGCCAGCAGCTTAGAGGGAGGGAACACCGGGGAGCTGTTTTTT. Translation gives CASSLEGGNTGELFF.

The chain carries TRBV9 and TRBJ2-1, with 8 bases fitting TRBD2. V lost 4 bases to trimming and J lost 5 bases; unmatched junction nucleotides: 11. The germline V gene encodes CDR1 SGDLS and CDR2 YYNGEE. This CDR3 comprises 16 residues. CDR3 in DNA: TGTGCCAGCAGCTTTAGATCGGGAGGGCCCAACAATGAGCAGTTCTTC. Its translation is CASSFRSGGPNNEQFF.

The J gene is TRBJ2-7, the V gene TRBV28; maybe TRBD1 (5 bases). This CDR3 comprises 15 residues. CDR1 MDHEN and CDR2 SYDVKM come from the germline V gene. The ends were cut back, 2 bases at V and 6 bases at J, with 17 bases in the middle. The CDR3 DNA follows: TGTGCCAGCAGTTTAAGGGGCAGACGTATGTTCGAGCAGTACTTC. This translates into CASSLRGRRMFEQYF.

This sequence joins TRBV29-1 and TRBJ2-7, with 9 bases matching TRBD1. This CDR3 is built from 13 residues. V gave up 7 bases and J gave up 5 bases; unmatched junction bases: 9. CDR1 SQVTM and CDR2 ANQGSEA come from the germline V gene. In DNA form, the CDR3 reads TGCAGCGGAACTACGGACAGGGGCAACGAGCAGTACTTC. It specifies CSGTTDRGNEQYF.

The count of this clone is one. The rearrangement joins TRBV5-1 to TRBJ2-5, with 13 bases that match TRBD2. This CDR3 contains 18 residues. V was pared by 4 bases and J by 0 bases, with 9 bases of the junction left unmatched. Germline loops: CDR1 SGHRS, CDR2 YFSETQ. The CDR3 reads CASSKGLAGVNNQETQYF. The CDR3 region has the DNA TGCGCCAGCAGCAAAGGACTAGCGGGAGTGAATAACCAAGAGACCCAGTACTTC. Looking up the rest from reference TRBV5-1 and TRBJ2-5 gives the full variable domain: KAGVTQTPRYLIKTRGQQVTLSCSPISGHRSVSWYQQTPGQGLQFLFEYFSETQRNKGNFPGRFSGRQFSNSRSEMNVSTLELGDSALYLCASSKGLAGVNNQETQYFGPGTRLLVL.

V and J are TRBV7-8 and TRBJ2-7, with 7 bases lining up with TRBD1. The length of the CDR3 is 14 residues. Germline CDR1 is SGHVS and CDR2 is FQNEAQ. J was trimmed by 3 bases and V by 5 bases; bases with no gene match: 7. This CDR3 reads CASSPPRGIYEQYF. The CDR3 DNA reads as TGTGCCAGCAGCCCCCCCAGGGGGATCTACGAGCAGTACTTC.

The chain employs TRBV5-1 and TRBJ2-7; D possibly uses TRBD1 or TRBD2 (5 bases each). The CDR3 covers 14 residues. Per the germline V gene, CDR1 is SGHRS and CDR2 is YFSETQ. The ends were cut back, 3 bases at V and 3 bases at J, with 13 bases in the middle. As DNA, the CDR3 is TGCGCCAGCAGCTCCGGGACGGAAGACTACGAGCAGTACTTC. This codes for CASSSGTEDYEQYF.

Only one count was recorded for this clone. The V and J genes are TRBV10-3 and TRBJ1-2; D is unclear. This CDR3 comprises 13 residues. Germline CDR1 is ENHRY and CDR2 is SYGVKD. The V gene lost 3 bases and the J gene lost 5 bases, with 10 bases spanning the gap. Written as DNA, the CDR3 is TGTGCCATCAGTGATACGACGGCATATGGCTACACCTTC. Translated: CAISDTTAYGYTF.

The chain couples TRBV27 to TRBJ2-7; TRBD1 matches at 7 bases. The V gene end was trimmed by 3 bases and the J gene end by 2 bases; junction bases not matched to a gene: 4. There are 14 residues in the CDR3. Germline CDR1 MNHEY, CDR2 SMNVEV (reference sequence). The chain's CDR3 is CASSFLGQTYEQYF. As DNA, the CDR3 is TGTGCCAGCAGTTTCCTGGGACAGACCTACGAGCAGTACTTC.

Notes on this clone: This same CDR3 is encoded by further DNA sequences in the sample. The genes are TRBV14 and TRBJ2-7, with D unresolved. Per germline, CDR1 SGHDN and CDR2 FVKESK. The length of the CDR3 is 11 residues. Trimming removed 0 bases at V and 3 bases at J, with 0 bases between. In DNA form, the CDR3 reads TGTGCCAGCAGCCAAGACTACGAGCAGTACTTC. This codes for CASSQDYEQYF. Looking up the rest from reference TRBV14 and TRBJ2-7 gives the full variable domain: EAGVTQFPSHSVIEKGQTVTLRCDPISGHDNLYWYRRVMGKEIKFLLHFVKESKQDESGMPNNRFLAERTGGTYSTLKVQPAELEDSGVYFCASSQDYEQYFGPGTRLTVT.

CDR3 bases: TGTGCCAGCAGCTTATCTTTGGGGACCGTTAACTATGGCTACACCTTC. This gives the protein CASSLSLGTVNYGYTF. The chain employs TRBV7-2 and TRBJ1-2; D is perhaps TRBD1 (5 bases). In germline, CDR1 is SGHTA, CDR2 FQGNSA. This CDR3 has 16 residues. Trimming removed 2 bases from V and 1 base from J, with 14 bases in between.

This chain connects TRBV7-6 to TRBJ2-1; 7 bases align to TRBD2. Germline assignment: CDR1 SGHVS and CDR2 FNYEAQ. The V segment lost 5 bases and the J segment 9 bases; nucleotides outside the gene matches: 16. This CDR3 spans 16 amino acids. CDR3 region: CASSGFRAGVLGEQFF. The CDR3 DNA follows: TGTGCCAGCAGCGGGTTTAGGGCGGGAGTTCTCGGTGAGCAGTTCTTC.

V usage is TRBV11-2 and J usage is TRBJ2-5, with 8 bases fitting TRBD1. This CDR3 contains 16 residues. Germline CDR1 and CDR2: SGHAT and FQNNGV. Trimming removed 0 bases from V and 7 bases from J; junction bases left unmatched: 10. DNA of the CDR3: TGTGCCAGCAGCTTAGAATGGACAGGGAGTCACGGGACCCAGTACTTC. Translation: CASSLEWTGSHGTQYF. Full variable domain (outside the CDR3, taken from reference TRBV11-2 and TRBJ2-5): EAGVAQSPRYKIIEKRQSVAFWCNPISGHATLYWYQQILGQGPKLLIQFQNNGVVDDSQLPKDRFSAERLKGVDSTLKIQPAKLEDSAVYLCASSLEWTGSHGTQYFGPGTRLLVL.